Listed below are T cell receptor beta chains from one sample, sequenced in a study of blood T cell repertoires in COVID-19. The method was immunoSEQ multiplex PCR; TCRdb's version includes in-frame clones alone and lacks a portion of them. The table shows approximately 150,000 clones, with 87% occurring only once. The sequencing input was peripheral blood. The receptors come from a man aged 50-60 years who had recovered from COVID-19. The CDR3 runs from the conserved cysteine through the conserved F or W. The order of the fields is D gene, V gene, J gene, clone size, CDR3 protein, CDR3 DNA. A D gene is named only where the DNA matches it firmly. The size of a clone is reported for some rows only, either as once, few or many, or as a class for expanded clones.

TRBD1	TRBV6-2/TRBV6-3	TRBJ2-4	.	CASSPNDRVGNIQYF	TGTGCCAGCAGTCCCAACGACAGGGTCGGAAACATTCAGTACTTC
TRBD2	TRBV3-1/TRBV3-2	TRBJ2-1	.	CASSHRTSGGNEQFF	TGTGCCAGCAGCCATAGGACTAGCGGGGGGAATGAGCAGTTCTTC
.	TRBV27	TRBJ2-1	.	CASSYRDFSYNEQFF	TGTGCCAGCAGTTACCGGGACTTTTCCTACAATGAGCAGTTCTTC
.	TRBV3-1/TRBV3-2	TRBJ2-3	.	CASSPQLGLSTDTQYF	TGTGCCAGCAGCCCCCAACTAGGACTCAGCACAGATACGCAGTATTTT
TRBD2	TRBV12-5	TRBJ2-7	.	CASGSTSGMSSYEQYF	TGTGCTAGTGGTTCGACTAGCGGGATGAGCTCCTACGAGCAGTACTTC
.	TRBV4-2	TRBJ2-7	.	CASSQDLAATYEQYF	TGTGCCAGCAGCCAAGATTTAGCGGCAACCTACGAGCAGTACTTC
.	TRBV2	TRBJ1-1	.	CASSALTRGTEAFF	TGTGCCAGCAGTGCCCTCACCAGGGGCACTGAAGCTTTCTTT
.	TRBV3-1/TRBV3-2	TRBJ1-1	.	CASSPGGGDMNTEAFF	TGTGCCAGCAGTCCCGGGGGGGGTGATATGAACACTGAAGCTTTCTTT
TRBD1	TRBV5-5	TRBJ1-1	.	CASTLETGGTEAFF	TGTGCCAGCACCCTCGAAACAGGGGGTACTGAAGCTTTCTTT
.	TRBV27	TRBJ2-7	.	CASSLYQGGRLEQYF	TGTGCCAGCAGTTTATACCAGGGAGGACGTCTCGAGCAGTACTTC
TRBD1	TRBV9	TRBJ1-2	.	CASSPGTVNYGYTF	TGTGCCAGCAGCCCCGGGACAGTCAATTATGGCTACACCTTC
TRBD1	TRBV7-2	TRBJ1-5	.	CASSLVGRGQGNQPQHF	TGTGCCAGCAGCTTAGTAGGCAGGGGGCAAGGCAATCAGCCCCAGCATTTT
TRBD1	TRBV3-1/TRBV3-2	TRBJ1-4	once	CASTLQGVNEKLFF	TGTGCCAGCACATTACAGGGGGTTAATGAAAAACTGTTTTTT
.	TRBV12-5	TRBJ1-6	.	CASGYLDRGNSPLHF	TGTGCTAGTGGTTACCTGGACAGAGGCAATTCACCCCTCCACTTT
TRBD1	TRBV5-4	TRBJ2-3	.	CASSLSQGQGSDTQYF	TGTGCCAGCAGCTTGTCCCAGGGACAGGGATCAGATACGCAGTATTTT
TRBD1	TRBV27	TRBJ1-2	.	CASRTDRPGGYTF	TGTGCCAGCAGGACGGACAGGCCCGGTGGCTACACCTTC
TRBD1	TRBV5-6	TRBJ2-3	.	CASKLRGQGVNTQYF	TGTGCCAGCAAATTGAGGGGACAGGGGGTAAATACGCAGTATTTT
.	TRBV2	TRBJ2-7	.	CASRSDLAYRSYEQYF	TGTGCCAGCAGGAGCGACTTAGCGTACCGATCCTACGAGCAGTACTTC
TRBD1	TRBV6-6	TRBJ2-2	.	CASRISGQAVGELFF	TGTGCCAGCAGGATTTCCGGACAGGCCGTCGGGGAGCTGTTTTTT
.	TRBV4-3	TRBJ1-4	once	CASSHTAGTNEKLFF	TGCGCCAGCAGCCATACAGCGGGAACTAATGAAAAACTGTTTTTT
.	TRBV19	TRBJ2-6	.	CASSPGRGLSGANVLTF	TGTGCCAGTAGTCCCGGGAGGGGGCTATCTGGGGCCAACGTCCTGACTTTC
.	TRBV4-2	TRBJ2-4	.	CASSHEVLRAKNIQYF	TGTGCCAGCAGCCACGAGGTCCTTCGGGCCAAAAACATTCAGTACTTC
TRBD1	TRBV5-1	TRBJ2-3	.	CASSRDRGMSGTDTQYF	TGCGCCAGCAGCCGGGACAGGGGGATGTCTGGCACAGATACGCAGTATTTT
.	TRBV7-2	TRBJ1-4	.	CASSLSRNEKLFF	TGTGCCAGCAGCTTAAGCCGAAATGAAAAACTGTTTTTT
TRBD1	TRBV7-6	TRBJ1-5	.	CASSRDSYSNQPQHF	TGTGCCAGCAGCAGGGACAGCTATAGCAATCAGCCCCAGCATTTT
.	TRBV9	TRBJ1-1	.	CASSVGQGRGTEAFF	TGTGCCAGCAGCGTAGGGCAGGGGCGAGGGACTGAAGCTTTCTTT
TRBD1	TRBV4-2	TRBJ1-2	.	CASSPFPGQGFSYGYTF	TGTGCCAGCAGCCCTTTTCCGGGACAGGGTTTCTCGTATGGCTACACCTTC
.	TRBV4-3	TRBJ2-2	.	CASSLGSGAGELFF	TGCGCCAGCAGCTTGGGTTCAGGGGCCGGGGAGCTGTTTTTT
TRBD1	TRBV11-2	TRBJ1-3	.	CASSLDWTGAGNTIYF	TGTGCCAGCAGCTTAGATTGGACAGGAGCCGGAAACACCATATATTTT
TRBD1	TRBV27	TRBJ1-2	.	CASSAIQGARSYGYTF	TGTGCCAGCAGTGCCATACAGGGGGCGCGAAGCTATGGCTACACCTTC
TRBD1	TRBV19	TRBJ1-1	.	CASSIDVDRGRAFF	TGTGCCAGTAGTATAGATGTGGACAGGGGCCGAGCTTTCTTT
.	TRBV10-2	TRBJ1-5	hyperexpanded	CASSDEWRTQPQHF	TGCGCCAGCAGTGACGAATGGAGAACTCAGCCCCAGCATTTT
.	TRBV19	TRBJ1-2	.	CASCASTNYGYTF	TGTGCCAGTTGTGCCAGTACTAACTATGGCTACACCTTC
TRBD1	TRBV30	TRBJ1-2	many	CAWKNFMGQGADGYTF	TGTGCCTGGAAAAACTTCATGGGACAGGGGGCTGATGGCTACACCTTC
.	TRBV4-2	TRBJ1-2	.	CASSQDLGSLGYTF	TGTGCCAGCAGCCAAGATCTGGGCAGTCTTGGCTACACCTTC
.	TRBV11-2	TRBJ1-1	.	CASSLTGVVNTEAFF	TGTGCCAGCAGCCTCACGGGGGTAGTTAACACTGAAGCTTTCTTT
.	TRBV5-1	TRBJ1-4	.	CASSFGTGEKLFF	TGCGCCAGCAGCTTCGGGACTGGGGAAAAACTGTTTTTT
.	TRBV14	TRBJ1-2	.	CASSRRAGAYYGYTF	TGTGCCAGCAGTCGAAGGGCAGGGGCTTACTATGGCTACACCTTC
.	TRBV9	TRBJ2-3	.	CASSVGQTDTQYF	TGTGCCAGCAGCGTAGGGCAAACAGATACGCAGTATTTT
TRBD1	TRBV4-2	TRBJ2-1	.	CASSHLLPGTGGLGQFF	TGTGCCAGCAGCCATCTTCTTCCGGGGACAGGGGGCTTAGGGCAGTTCTTC
.	TRBV2	TRBJ1-3	.	CASSGPDTNSGNTIYF	TGTGCCAGCAGTGGCCCCGACACCAACTCTGGAAACACCATATATTTT
TRBD1	TRBV6-5	TRBJ2-2	.	CASSRQGANTGELFF	TGTGCCAGCAGTCGACAGGGGGCGAACACCGGGGAGCTGTTTTTT